A selection of T cell receptor beta chains follows, all from one sample in a study of blood T cell repertoires in COVID-19. Only in-frame clones appear in the TCRdb table, and some are missing; sequencing was by immunoSEQ multiplex PCR. Seen here are 75,000 to 100,000 clones, about 89% observed once, and the top ten hold less than 20%. The sample taken for sequencing was peripheral blood. The receptors originated from a human donor in a cohort sampled during active COVID-19. Each CDR3 is given without its conserved first and last residue. D genes are given only for firm matches. Clone size appears in some rows only: once, few, many, or a class for an expanded clone.

abundance: NA
d_gene: TRBD1
j_gene: TRBJ2-1
v_gene: TRBV9
CDR3aa: ASGQGGNEQF

abundance: NA
d_gene: TRBD2
j_gene: TRBJ2-1
v_gene: TRBV7-2
CDR3aa: ASITSSGDYNEQF

abundance: NA
d_gene: TRBD1
j_gene: TRBJ2-5
v_gene: TRBV24-1
CDR3aa: ATSQGPVVLRGFQETQY

abundance: once
d_gene: NA
j_gene: TRBJ2-7
v_gene: TRBV6-1
CDR3aa: ASSESMRDSYEQY

abundance: NA
d_gene: TRBD1
j_gene: TRBJ1-4
v_gene: TRBV5-1
CDR3aa: ASSNPGGPEKLF

abundance: NA
d_gene: TRBD1
j_gene: TRBJ2-7
v_gene: TRBV4-3
CDR3aa: ASSPDRSSYEQY

abundance: NA
d_gene: TRBD2
j_gene: TRBJ2-7
v_gene: TRBV4-1
CDR3aa: ASSLSPAGLGSYEQY

abundance: NA
d_gene: NA
j_gene: TRBJ1-4
v_gene: TRBV11-2
CDR3aa: ASSFTGQEKLF

abundance: once
d_gene: NA
j_gene: TRBJ2-3
v_gene: TRBV4-1
CDR3aa: ASSLSDDTQY

abundance: once
d_gene: TRBD2
j_gene: TRBJ2-7
v_gene: TRBV19
CDR3aa: ASRISGRSSYEQY

abundance: NA
d_gene: NA
j_gene: TRBJ2-3
v_gene: TRBV7-2
CDR3aa: ASSIQSRETDTQY

abundance: NA
d_gene: NA
j_gene: TRBJ2-5
v_gene: TRBV3-1/TRBV3-2
CDR3aa: ASSLRWQETQY

abundance: NA
d_gene: NA
j_gene: TRBJ2-7
v_gene: TRBV28
CDR3aa: ASSSGSSYEQY

abundance: NA
d_gene: NA
j_gene: TRBJ2-5
v_gene: TRBV4-1
CDR3aa: ASSQDTRGGSETQY

abundance: NA
d_gene: TRBD1
j_gene: TRBJ2-7
v_gene: TRBV7-6
CDR3aa: ASSQNGGTGGHEQY

abundance: NA
d_gene: TRBD2
j_gene: TRBJ2-3
v_gene: TRBV28
CDR3aa: ASRLAGFTDTQY

abundance: NA
d_gene: TRBD1
j_gene: TRBJ2-1
v_gene: TRBV7-8
CDR3aa: ASSPQGQTGVFYNEQF

abundance: few
d_gene: TRBD2
j_gene: TRBJ2-3
v_gene: TRBV7-2
CDR3aa: ASSPTSSGLTDTQY

abundance: once
d_gene: TRBD1
j_gene: TRBJ2-7
v_gene: TRBV27
CDR3aa: ASSEYGTGSNEQY

abundance: NA
d_gene: TRBD1
j_gene: TRBJ1-6
v_gene: TRBV13
CDR3aa: ASSTGTGSFTGGSPLH

abundance: NA
d_gene: NA
j_gene: TRBJ2-1
v_gene: TRBV6-1
CDR3aa: ASSEWLGGANNEQF

abundance: NA
d_gene: NA
j_gene: TRBJ2-7
v_gene: TRBV6-2/TRBV6-3
CDR3aa: ASSYSQGGQY

abundance: NA
d_gene: TRBD2
j_gene: TRBJ2-7
v_gene: TRBV18
CDR3aa: ASSLGLAGDEQY

abundance: NA
d_gene: TRBD2
j_gene: TRBJ2-3
v_gene: TRBV10-3
CDR3aa: AISESAGSTDTQY

abundance: NA
d_gene: NA
j_gene: TRBJ2-3
v_gene: TRBV6-5
CDR3aa: ASSTLGITDTQY

abundance: NA
d_gene: NA
j_gene: TRBJ2-1
v_gene: TRBV6-6
CDR3aa: ASSRGMGGGLYNEQF

abundance: NA
d_gene: NA
j_gene: TRBJ1-1
v_gene: TRBV9
CDR3aa: ASSPFSGDTEAF

abundance: NA
d_gene: TRBD2
j_gene: TRBJ2-6
v_gene: TRBV28
CDR3aa: ASSGTTSGANVLT

abundance: NA
d_gene: NA
j_gene: TRBJ1-2
v_gene: TRBV7-8
CDR3aa: ASSLVTPANYGYT

abundance: NA
d_gene: TRBD2
j_gene: TRBJ2-3
v_gene: TRBV3-1/TRBV3-2
CDR3aa: ASSPLAGGPLDTQY

abundance: NA
d_gene: TRBD2
j_gene: TRBJ2-2
v_gene: TRBV6-1
CDR3aa: ASSGTSGRRDTGELF

abundance: NA
d_gene: TRBD2
j_gene: TRBJ2-1
v_gene: TRBV19
CDR3aa: ASTPRTSRGNEQF

abundance: few
d_gene: TRBD1
j_gene: TRBJ2-7
v_gene: TRBV5-1
CDR3aa: ASSYGTAYEQY

abundance: NA
d_gene: TRBD2
j_gene: TRBJ2-3
v_gene: TRBV24-1
CDR3aa: ATSDAGRATDTQY

abundance: NA
d_gene: NA
j_gene: TRBJ1-5
v_gene: TRBV9
CDR3aa: ASSAEGSNQPQH

abundance: NA
d_gene: NA
j_gene: TRBJ2-1
v_gene: TRBV5-4
CDR3aa: ASSLVTGYNEQF

abundance: medium-sized
d_gene: NA
j_gene: TRBJ1-5
v_gene: TRBV21-1
CDR3aa: ASSKQGRDNQPQH

abundance: NA
d_gene: NA
j_gene: TRBJ1-2
v_gene: TRBV19
CDR3aa: ASSPAVNYGYT

abundance: once
d_gene: TRBD2
j_gene: TRBJ2-7
v_gene: TRBV9
CDR3aa: ASSGAGGTSNEQY

abundance: NA
d_gene: TRBD1
j_gene: TRBJ1-1
v_gene: TRBV28
CDR3aa: ASSYRQGLNTEAF

abundance: NA
d_gene: TRBD1
j_gene: TRBJ2-7
v_gene: TRBV4-3
CDR3aa: ASSQRKGPGQGTYEQY

abundance: few
d_gene: TRBD1
j_gene: TRBJ1-2
v_gene: TRBV7-7
CDR3aa: ASSQCLQGARVNGYT

abundance: NA
d_gene: TRBD2
j_gene: TRBJ2-3
v_gene: TRBV6-6
CDR3aa: ASSYSPGLAGDTQY

abundance: NA
d_gene: TRBD2
j_gene: TRBJ2-5
v_gene: TRBV9
CDR3aa: ASSNTLAGGQETQY

abundance: NA
d_gene: NA
j_gene: TRBJ1-2
v_gene: TRBV19
CDR3aa: ARVITGLAYGYT

abundance: NA
d_gene: TRBD2
j_gene: TRBJ2-1
v_gene: TRBV6-2/TRBV6-3
CDR3aa: ASSYVGSGRADGGHEQF

abundance: NA
d_gene: NA
j_gene: TRBJ2-5
v_gene: TRBV9
CDR3aa: ASSVGGSGETQY

abundance: NA
d_gene: TRBD2
j_gene: TRBJ2-3
v_gene: TRBV6-5
CDR3aa: ASRASGKSTDTQY

abundance: few
d_gene: NA
j_gene: TRBJ2-7
v_gene: TRBV3-1/TRBV3-2
CDR3aa: ASSHGGREQY

abundance: NA
d_gene: NA
j_gene: TRBJ1-2
v_gene: TRBV6-2/TRBV6-3
CDR3aa: ASSYQAWQAYGYT

abundance: NA
d_gene: TRBD2
j_gene: TRBJ2-2
v_gene: TRBV6-4
CDR3aa: ASSKLAGRSTGELF

abundance: NA
d_gene: NA
j_gene: TRBJ1-2
v_gene: TRBV10-3
CDR3aa: AISESGQGFDLSYGYT

abundance: NA
d_gene: TRBD1
j_gene: TRBJ2-7
v_gene: TRBV5-1
CDR3aa: ASSSGQGSYEQY

abundance: few
d_gene: NA
j_gene: TRBJ2-5
v_gene: TRBV9
CDR3aa: ASSVGTTQQETQY

abundance: NA
d_gene: TRBD2
j_gene: TRBJ2-5
v_gene: TRBV5-6
CDR3aa: ASSLEPAGGAETQY

abundance: NA
d_gene: TRBD2
j_gene: TRBJ2-1
v_gene: TRBV5-4
CDR3aa: ASSYSGLVRGNEQF

abundance: once
d_gene: TRBD2
j_gene: TRBJ2-1
v_gene: TRBV7-2
CDR3aa: ASSLGSGLAVNEQF

abundance: NA
d_gene: NA
j_gene: TRBJ2-2
v_gene: TRBV3-1/TRBV3-2
CDR3aa: AVGNRELF

abundance: NA
d_gene: NA
j_gene: TRBJ1-2
v_gene: TRBV2
CDR3aa: ASSVQGYGYT

abundance: NA
d_gene: TRBD2
j_gene: TRBJ2-4
v_gene: TRBV18
CDR3aa: ASSGLAGVQY